A single T cell receptor beta chain is shown here with its context. Its cognate antigen is unknown. This entry is derived from a study of circulating and synovial CD4+ cells in juvenile arthritis. Study-wide points: T cell genome counts differed by at least an order of magnitude between CPL and CD4 samples. Measured synovium overlap likely understates the true shared repertoire.

Measured with immunoSEQ multiplex PCR; TCRdb has only the in-frame clones, and not every one. This table holds 30,000 to 35,000 clones, 95% to 96% found once. Donors were patients with active juvenile idiopathic arthritis. Sequenced input: CD4+ T cells from blood. This clonotype was obtained from a human donor with juvenile idiopathic arthritis.

The CDR3 loop is CASSPENTDTQYF. In DNA form, the CDR3 reads TGTGCCAGCAGTCCTGAGAACACAGATACGCAGTATTTT. The chain is built from TRBV28 and TRBJ2-3; D gene ambiguous. The V and J ends lost 5 bases and 2 bases respectively, with 8 bases between them. The CDR3 runs to 13 residues. Germline CDR1 MDHEN, CDR2 SYDVKM.